These 17 T cell receptor beta chains were sequenced from one sample in a study of cytomegalovirus exposure and HLA in healthy donors (dated by TCRdb to the late 2010s). Libraries were made using the immunoSEQ multiplex PCR assay. A mixture of 60 forward primers for TCR Vbeta segments and 13 reverse primers for TCR Jbeta segments was used in the multiplex PCR. What TCRdb holds here is the immuneACCESS table cut down to in-frame rearrangements. Part of the clones is not present; checked against another copy, under half of the missing clones reflect an unresolved V gene, and the others are unexplained. The sample has fewer than 250,000 clones on record, about 87% of them singletons. The ten largest clones add up to 1.5% to 2% of the sample. The source material was PBMCs. These receptors came from a woman younger than 35 in good health and CMV-seronegative.

This clone was observed a single time. V is TRBV9 and J is TRBJ2-1; 11 bases match TRBD2. Per germline, CDR1 SGDLS and CDR2 YYNGEE. The J segment lost 9 bases and the V segment lost 0 bases, leaving 5 bases of the junction unmatched. The CDR3 sequence is 15 residues long. The CDR3 reads CASSVDASGRTEQFF. The CDR3 nucleotides are TGTGCCAGCAGCGTAGACGCTAGCGGGAGGACTGAGCAGTTCTTC.

V is TRBV5-4 and J is TRBJ2-1; 13 positions match TRBD2. J was trimmed by 0 bases and V by 4 bases; bases with no gene match: 1. This CDR3 spans 16 amino acids. The V gene's germline CDR1 is SGHNT and CDR2 YYREEE (reference sequence). CDR3 DNA sequence: TGTGCCAGCAGCCGGACTAGCGGGGGCTCCTACAATGAGCAGTTCTTC. The encoded protein is CASSRTSGGSYNEQFF.

J is TRBJ1-5 and V is TRBV27, with D possibly being TRBD1 (5 bases). Trimming stripped 5 bases from V and 4 bases from J, with 15 bases between. This CDR3 has 15 residues. Germline V gene lookup returns CDR1 MNHEY and CDR2 SMNVEV (reference sequence). This chain's CDR3 is CASSLGAGWNQPQHF. In DNA form, the CDR3 reads TGTGCCAGCAGTCTTGGGGCAGGGTGGAATCAGCCCCAGCATTTT.

This chain links TRBV6-1 with TRBJ2-7; D not certain. This CDR3 has 15 amino acids. V shed 2 bases and J shed 0 bases, with 11 bases lying between them. Germline assignment: CDR1 MNHNS and CDR2 SASEGT. The CDR3 bases are TGTGCCAGCAGTGAACTTCGTCGACTCTCCTACGAGCAGTACTTC. Protein product: CASSELRRLSYEQYF.

The V and J genes are TRBV19 and TRBJ2-7, with D possibly matching TRBD1 (5 bases). The CDR3 is made up of 16 amino acids. Per the germline V gene, CDR1 is LNHDA and CDR2 is SQIVND (reference sequence). Trimming took 3 bases from V and 5 from J, leaving 20 bases between them. This CDR3 is CASSISGRALYDEQYF. The CDR3 DNA is TGTGCCAGTAGTATCTCAGGCAGGGCCCTCTACGACGAGCAGTACTTC.

This chain links TRBV9 with TRBJ2-5, with TRBD2 as a possible D gene (7 bases). Trimming took off 0 bases at V and 2 bases at J, with 14 bases between the two ends. The CDR3 totals 16 residues. Germline-derived CDR1 and CDR2 are SGDLS and YYNGEE. CDR3 bases: TGTGCCAGCAGCGTAGCTACGAGGGGGGGTCAAGAGACCCAGTACTTC. Encoded protein: CASSVATRGGQETQYF.

The chain joins TRBV28 to TRBJ1-1; weak D call: TRBD1 (5 bases). The CDR3 extends over 13 amino acids. V shed 4 bases and J shed 5 bases, with 11 bases lying between them. Germline assignment: CDR1 MDHEN and CDR2 SYDVKM. The CDR3 region has the DNA TGTGCCAGCAGTTCGGGGGGACGGACTGAAGCTTTCTTT. Protein product: CASSSGGRTEAFF.

The V gene is TRBV5-1, the J gene TRBJ1-1; D is uncertain. The germline gives CDR1 SGHRS, CDR2 YFSETQ. V lost 0 bases, J lost 1 base, and 4 bases lay in between. The CDR3 contains 13 residues. CDR3 DNA: TGCGCCAGCAGCTTGGGGCCGAACACTGAAGCTTTCTTT. This codes for CASSLGPNTEAFF.

A single count supports this clone. This chain connects TRBV5-4 to TRBJ2-1; 10 bases fit TRBD2. Trimming took 4 bases from V and 2 from J; bases not matched to a gene: 6. The CDR3 covers 16 residues. Per germline, CDR1 SGHNT and CDR2 YYREEE (reference sequence). The chain's CDR3 is CASSVSSGGAYNEQFF. The CDR3 DNA is TGTGCCAGCAGCGTTTCTAGCGGGGGAGCCTACAATGAGCAGTTCTTC.

CDR3 DNA: TGTGCCAGCAGCCCGGACAGCATAAACAATCAGCCCCAGCATTTT. Translating it yields CASSPDSINNQPQHF. The chain uses TRBV2 and TRBJ1-5, with D tentatively TRBD1 (6 bases). With 6 bases removed from V and 3 bases from J, the gap between germline ends came to 15 bases. In germline, CDR1 is SNHLY, CDR2 FYNNEI. The CDR3 is 15 residues long.

This sequence joins TRBV5-1 and TRBJ1-6; 8 bases fit TRBD1. Germline lookup yields CDR1 SGHRS and CDR2 YFSETQ. Trimming cost V 1 base and J 5 bases; bases outside gene matches: 5. The CDR3 totals 16 residues. CDR3 sequence: CASSLRGQANNSPLHF. The DNA of the CDR3 is TGCGCCAGCAGCTTGCGGGGACAGGCCAATAATTCACCCCTCCACTTT.

The J gene is TRBJ2-5, the V gene TRBV11-2; D gene uncertain. V was shortened by 0 bases and J by 2 bases, with 13 bases between the two germline ends. CDR1 and CDR2 from the germline V gene are SGHAT and FQNNGV. The CDR3 sequence is 16 residues long. Here the CDR3 reads CASSLEAGRNQETQYF. The DNA of the CDR3 is TGTGCCAGCAGCTTAGAGGCAGGCCGGAATCAAGAGACCCAGTACTTC.

The chain links TRBV7-9 to TRBJ1-4; D not certain. Germline V gene lookup returns CDR1 SEHNR and CDR2 FQNEAQ (reference sequence). V was shortened by 2 bases and J by 3 bases, with 7 bases between the two germline ends. CDR3 length: 14 residues. CDR3: CASSLTVSNEKLFF. The DNA for the CDR3 is TGTGCCAGCAGCTTAACAGTATCTAATGAAAAACTGTTTTTT. Filled out from reference TRBV7-9 and TRBJ1-4, the complete variable domain reads DTGVSQNPRHKITKRGQNVTFRCDPISEHNRLYWYRQTLGQGPEFLTYFQNEAQLEKSRLLSDRFSAERPKGSFSTLEIQRTEQGDSAMYLCASSLTVSNEKLFFGSGTQLSVL.

V usage is TRBV6-1 and J usage is TRBJ2-7; TRBD1 matches at 7 bases. Germline CDR1 reads MNHNS; CDR2 reads SASEGT. Germline trimming cut 1 base from V and 0 bases from J; bases unmatched to any gene: 21. This CDR3 is built from 21 residues. CDR3 region: CASSEGDRVRRKRLPSYEQYF. CDR3 sequence (DNA): TGTGCCAGCAGTGAAGGTGACAGGGTTCGGAGAAAGCGGTTACCCTCCTACGAGCAGTACTTC.

This clone was recorded only once. The rearrangement joins TRBV5-4 to TRBJ1-5; D may be TRBD1 (5 bases). Trimming removed 0 bases at V and 6 bases at J, with 7 bases between. This CDR3 region has 13 residues. CDR1 is SGHNT, CDR2 YYREEE, per germline (reference sequence). CDR3 in amino acids: CASSLAGGQPQHF. For the CDR3, the DNA is TGTGCCAGCAGCTTGGCGGGGGGTCAGCCCCAGCATTTT. The complete variable domain, with remaining parts taken from reference TRBV5-4 and TRBJ1-5, reads ETGVTQSPTHLIKTRGQQVTLRCSSQSGHNTVSWYQQALGQGPQFIFQYYREEENGRGNFPPRFSGLQFPNYSSELNVNALELDDSALYLCASSLAGGQPQHFGDGTRLSIL.

The gene calls are TRBV7-9 and TRBJ1-2, with D perhaps matching TRBD1 (6 bases). Trimming removed 6 bases from V and 8 bases from J, with 16 bases in between. The CDR3 is 13 residues long. Germline V gene sequence: CDR1 SEHNR, CDR2 FQNEAQ (reference sequence). The DNA of the CDR3 is TGTGCCAGCAGTTTGGCGGGGGCGGGGGGCTACACCTTC. Protein product: CASSLAGAGGYTF.

The J gene is TRBJ2-7, the V gene TRBV5-4; 8 bases are a match to TRBD2. The germline V gene encodes CDR1 SGHNT and CDR2 YYREEE (reference sequence). CDR3 size: 14 residues. The trim removed 4 bases at V and 2 bases at J, leaving 5 bases unmatched. In DNA form, the CDR3 reads TGTGCCAGCAGCCGGGAGGGACTCACCTACGAGCAGTACTTC. Its protein is CASSREGLTYEQYF.